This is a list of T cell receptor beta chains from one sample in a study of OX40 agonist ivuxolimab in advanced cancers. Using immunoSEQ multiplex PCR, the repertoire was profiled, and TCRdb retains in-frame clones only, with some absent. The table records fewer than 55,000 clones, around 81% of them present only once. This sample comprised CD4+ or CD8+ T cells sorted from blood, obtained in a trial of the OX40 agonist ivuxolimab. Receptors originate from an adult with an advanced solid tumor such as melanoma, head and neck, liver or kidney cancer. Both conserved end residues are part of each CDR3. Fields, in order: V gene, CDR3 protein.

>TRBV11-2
CASSFRGAGQESTDTQYF
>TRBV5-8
CASSLLQDIGEAFF
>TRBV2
CASSPPYLGANTGELFF
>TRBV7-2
CASSQDPGNTGELFF
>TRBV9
CASSDRVQGARTGELFF
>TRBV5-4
CASSFQGGETQYF
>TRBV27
CASSLSVAGVEQFF
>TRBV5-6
CASSLLLGANVLTF
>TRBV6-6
CASSDSTDNSPLHF
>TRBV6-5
CASTSGRGRDTQYF
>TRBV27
CASSFNVRGSGANVLTF
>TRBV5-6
CASSFGTGGYEQYF
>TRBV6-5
CASSSLPVHEQYF
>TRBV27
CASRGGNQPQHF
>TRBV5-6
CASSLEGGQDYEQYF
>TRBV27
CASSLGADYNEQFF
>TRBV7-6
CASSWGQPGEQFF
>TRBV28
CASSLGAGTTNYGYTF
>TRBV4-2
CASSPEVGATYNEQFF
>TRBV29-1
CSVGVWRAGYEQYF
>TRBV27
CASSYGTSSPLHF
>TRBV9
CASSSQTYNEQFF
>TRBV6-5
CASSLGQGKYEQYF
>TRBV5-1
CASSFEETYGYTF